The rows below give T cell receptor beta chains drawn from one sample of a study of a mutant IDH1 vaccine in newly diagnosed glioma. For these TCRs, the target antigens are not known. Profiling relied on immunoSEQ multiplex PCR, and the TCRdb table lists in-frame clones only, not all of them. Among about 30,000 clones listed, roughly 80% were seen once. The sequencing used PBMCs, collected from a glioma patient whose treatment included an IDH1 peptide vaccine. These receptors were taken from a man under 40 with glioma. Each CDR3 is given with its conserved first and last residue. Each record gives: D gene, clone size, J gene, V gene, CDR3 DNA, CDR3 protein. A D gene is named only where the DNA matches it firmly. Clone size is shown for a subset of rows, as once, few, many or a class of expanded clone.

TRBD1 - TRBJ2-7 TRBV6-5 TGTGCCAGCAGTTACTCCGTAGGGGACAGCACCTACGAGCAGTACTTC CASSYSVGDSTYEQYF
- - TRBJ2-1 TRBV6-5 TGTGCCAGCAGTAACCGGGTCGGCGGTATTGAGCAGTTCTTC CASSNRVGGIEQFF
- once TRBJ2-2 TRBV7-2 TGTGCCAGCAGCTTAAATGGCCTAAGGAACACCGGGGAGCTGTTTTTT CASSLNGLRNTGELFF
- - TRBJ2-7 TRBV29-1 TGCAGCGTTGTACAGGGTTCCTACGAGCAGTACTTC CSVVQGSYEQYF
TRBD1 - TRBJ1-1 TRBV13 TGTGCCAGCAGCTCGGGACAGGGTATCGACACTGAAGCTTTCTTT CASSSGQGIDTEAFF
- - TRBJ1-3 TRBV10-3 TGTGCCATCACCGAACAGCGCTCTGGAAACACCATATATTTT CAITEQRSGNTIYF
- once TRBJ1-1 TRBV27 TGTGCCAGCAGTTTGACATACGGAGGGCTGGGCACTGAAGCTTTCTTT CASSLTYGGLGTEAFF
- - TRBJ2-2 TRBV7-2 TGTGCCAGCAGGGCGCGGACTCCGAACACCGGGGAGCTGTTTTTT CASRARTPNTGELFF
- - TRBJ2-7 TRBV10-3 TGTGCCATCAGCTCCGGGACGGTCTACGAGCAGTACTTC CAISSGTVYEQYF
TRBD1 - TRBJ2-7 TRBV18 TGTGCCAGCTCACTTTCGGGACAGGGACCCTACGAGCAGTACTTC CASSLSGQGPYEQYF
TRBD1 - TRBJ1-3 TRBV5-6 TGTGCCAGCAGCTTGGTAGGTTGGGGACAGCCCTCCTCTGGAAGCACCATATATTTT CASSLVGWGQPSSGSTIYF
- few TRBJ1-5 TRBV29-1 TGCAGCGTTGCCAGGGGACCCGATCAGCCCCAGCATTTT CSVARGPDQPQHF
- - TRBJ2-6 TRBV29-1 TGCAGCGTTCAGAGCTCTGGGGCCAACGTCCTGACTTTC CSVQSSGANVLTF
TRBD2 - TRBJ2-1 TRBV4-1 TGCGCCAGCAGCCAAGATGGCATTTGGGTGGCGGGAGGGAACTCCTACAATGAGCAGTTCTTC CASSQDGIWVAGGNSYNEQFF
TRBD1 - TRBJ2-5 TRBV7-2 TGTGCCAGCAGCCTCACAGGGGCCGAGACCCAGTACTTC CASSLTGAETQYF
- - TRBJ2-7 TRBV18 TGTGCCAGCTCACCACCCCAGGGATTCTCCTACGAGCAGTACTTC CASSPPQGFSYEQYF
TRBD1 once TRBJ1-5 TRBV2 TGTGCCAGCAGTGTTGCGGACAGGGCTTCCAATAGCAATCAGCCCCAGCATTTT CASSVADRASNSNQPQHF
- - TRBJ2-1 TRBV5-1 TGCGCCAGCAGCTCCCGAGGGGGGGGGAACAATGAGCAGTTCTTC CASSSRGGGNNEQFF
- - TRBJ1-2 TRBV19 TGTGCCAGTAGTATAGGGACCGGGGACGGCTACACCTTC CASSIGTGDGYTF
TRBD2 - TRBJ2-1 TRBV27 TGTGCCAGCAGACGAGCGGGGACCCCCCGCTACAATGAGCAGTTCTTC CASRRAGTPRYNEQFF
TRBD1 - TRBJ1-1 TRBV5-1 TGCGCCAGCAGCTTGAAAGGGACAGGGGTAGGCACTGAAGCTTTCTTT CASSLKGTGVGTEAFF
- - TRBJ2-5 TRBV7-6 TGTGCCAGCAGCCCAGTTAGAGCAGAGACCCAGTACTTC CASSPVRAETQYF
- - TRBJ1-3 TRBV29-1 TGCAGCGCCCTCGAGGGAAACACCATATATTTT CSALEGNTIYF
- - TRBJ2-1 TRBV11-3 TGTGCCAGCAGCTCCGGACTAACCTTCTCCTACAATGAGCAGTTCTTC CASSSGLTFSYNEQFF
- - TRBJ1-2 TRBV23-1 TGCGCCAGCAGTCAATCGTACGGAACTAACTATGGCTACACCTTC CASSQSYGTNYGYTF
- - TRBJ2-7 TRBV30 TGTGCCTGGAGTGGGACCAAACCCCACGAGCAGTACTTC CAWSGTKPHEQYF